The rows below give T cell receptor beta chains drawn from one sample of a study of radiotherapy plus CTLA-4 blockade in lung cancer. The table came from immunoSEQ multiplex PCR; TCRdb's copy has only in-frame clones and leaves some out. The table shows about 23,000 clones, with 71% occurring only once. Sample: peripheral blood, taken from a patient treated with radiotherapy plus ipilimumab. These receptors all stem from a human donor with non-small cell lung cancer whose response to radiotherapy plus ipilimumab could not be evaluated. CDR3s include the opening cysteine and the closing phenylalanine or tryptophan. D genes are given only for firm matches. Not all rows give a size; the values are once, few, many and, for expanded clones, a class.

j_call: TRBJ2-7
cdr3_length: 12
d_call: TRBD1
v_call: TRBV29-1
clone_size: NA
cdr3_nt: TGCAGCGTTGAGGGGACAGAGTACGAGCAGTACTTC
cdr3_aa: CSVEGTEYEQYF

j_call: TRBJ1-3
cdr3_length: 15
d_call: NA
v_call: TRBV5-1
clone_size: NA
cdr3_nt: TGCGCCAGCAGCCCGGGGGGGGCGCGCGGAAACACCATATATTTT
cdr3_aa: CASSPGGARGNTIYF

j_call: TRBJ2-5
cdr3_length: 14
d_call: NA
v_call: TRBV19
clone_size: NA
cdr3_nt: TGTGCCAGTAGTAACCGAGCTGGAGGAGGGACCCAGTACTTC
cdr3_aa: CASSNRAGGGTQYF

j_call: TRBJ1-2
cdr3_length: 12
d_call: NA
v_call: TRBV6-1
clone_size: NA
cdr3_nt: TGTGCCAGCAGTGAACAGGGTACAACATACACCTTC
cdr3_aa: CASSEQGTTYTF

j_call: TRBJ2-5
cdr3_length: 13
d_call: NA
v_call: TRBV10-3
clone_size: NA
cdr3_nt: TGTGCCATCAGTGCCCGACAAGAAGAGACCCAGTACTTC
cdr3_aa: CAISARQEETQYF

j_call: TRBJ2-1
cdr3_length: 14
d_call: TRBD1
v_call: TRBV28
clone_size: once
cdr3_nt: TGTGCCAGCAGCCGGGACAGGGTTTGGAATGAGCAGTTCTTC
cdr3_aa: CASSRDRVWNEQFF

j_call: TRBJ2-1
cdr3_length: 14
d_call: NA
v_call: TRBV5-1
clone_size: NA
cdr3_nt: TGCGCCAGCAGCTTTAAGGCGAGGAACAATGAGCAGTTCTTC
cdr3_aa: CASSFKARNNEQFF

j_call: TRBJ2-1
cdr3_length: 14
d_call: NA
v_call: TRBV2
clone_size: NA
cdr3_nt: TGTGCCAGCAGTGACCGGCAGGGGGACTATGAGCAGTTCTTC
cdr3_aa: CASSDRQGDYEQFF

j_call: TRBJ1-3
cdr3_length: 13
d_call: NA
v_call: TRBV25-1
clone_size: few
cdr3_nt: TGTGCCAGCACGTCGGGTCACGGAAACACCATATATTTT
cdr3_aa: CASTSGHGNTIYF

j_call: TRBJ2-1
cdr3_length: 15
d_call: TRBD2
v_call: TRBV5-1
clone_size: NA
cdr3_nt: TGCGCCAGCAGCTTGATTGGGGGGGGCTACAATGAGCAGTTCTTC
cdr3_aa: CASSLIGGGYNEQFF

j_call: TRBJ1-2
cdr3_length: 13
d_call: NA
v_call: TRBV27
clone_size: NA
cdr3_nt: TGTGCCAGCAGATTCGGACGGGGTGGGGGCTACACCTTC
cdr3_aa: CASRFGRGGGYTF

j_call: TRBJ2-5
cdr3_length: 12
d_call: NA
v_call: TRBV18
clone_size: NA
cdr3_nt: TGTGCCAGCTCACAGGGGCAAGAGACCCAGTACTTC
cdr3_aa: CASSQGQETQYF

j_call: TRBJ1-1
cdr3_length: 15
d_call: TRBD1
v_call: TRBV5-1
clone_size: NA
cdr3_nt: TGCGCCAGCACAACGGGACAGGCCCAGAACACTGAAGCTTTCTTT
cdr3_aa: CASTTGQAQNTEAFF

j_call: TRBJ1-5
cdr3_length: 15
d_call: TRBD1
v_call: TRBV4-1
clone_size: once
cdr3_nt: TGCGCCAGCAGCCACACAGGGGGGAGTAATCAGCCCCAGCATTTT
cdr3_aa: CASSHTGGSNQPQHF

j_call: TRBJ1-5
cdr3_length: 15
d_call: TRBD1
v_call: TRBV30
clone_size: NA
cdr3_nt: TGTGCCTGGAGCGGACAGGGTTTTAGCAATCAGCCCCAGCATTTT
cdr3_aa: CAWSGQGFSNQPQHF

j_call: TRBJ2-7
cdr3_length: 15
d_call: TRBD2
v_call: TRBV28
clone_size: NA
cdr3_nt: TGTGCCAGCAGTTCCTCGGGGGAGGGCCGCACCGAGCAGTACTTC
cdr3_aa: CASSSSGEGRTEQYF

j_call: TRBJ2-7
cdr3_length: 14
d_call: NA
v_call: TRBV5-1
clone_size: NA
cdr3_nt: TGCGCCAGCAGCCAGACAGTTCCCTCCTACGAGCAGTACTTC
cdr3_aa: CASSQTVPSYEQYF

j_call: TRBJ2-1
cdr3_length: 15
d_call: NA
v_call: TRBV6-5
clone_size: NA
cdr3_nt: TGTGCCAGCAGTCTCAGCCGGGGAGCCAGCGATGAGCAGTTCTTC
cdr3_aa: CASSLSRGASDEQFF

j_call: TRBJ1-2
cdr3_length: 16
d_call: NA
v_call: TRBV28
clone_size: NA
cdr3_nt: TGTGCCAGCAGTCCTAACATCAGGCGAACAGGCAATGGCTACACCTTC
cdr3_aa: CASSPNIRRTGNGYTF

j_call: TRBJ2-7
cdr3_length: 13
d_call: NA
v_call: TRBV2
clone_size: NA
cdr3_nt: TGTGCCAGCAGTGATGTAGTCTCCTACGAGCAGTACTTC
cdr3_aa: CASSDVVSYEQYF

j_call: TRBJ2-5
cdr3_length: 14
d_call: NA
v_call: TRBV7-2
clone_size: NA
cdr3_nt: TGTGCCAGCAGCTTAGGTTGGCACCAAGAGACCCAGTACTTC
cdr3_aa: CASSLGWHQETQYF

j_call: TRBJ2-1
cdr3_length: 16
d_call: TRBD2
v_call: TRBV5-1
clone_size: NA
cdr3_nt: TGCGCCAGCAGCGCGGGGGCTAGCGGGAGGGCCGGTGAGCAGTTCTTC
cdr3_aa: CASSAGASGRAGEQFF

j_call: TRBJ2-7
cdr3_length: 15
d_call: TRBD1
v_call: TRBV19
clone_size: NA
cdr3_nt: TGTGCCAGTAGCCGACAGGGACAGGTAGGAGGCGAGCAGTACTTC
cdr3_aa: CASSRQGQVGGEQYF

j_call: TRBJ2-7
cdr3_length: 13
d_call: TRBD1
v_call: TRBV18
clone_size: NA
cdr3_nt: TGTGCCAGCTCATCGGGACAGGGGTACGAGCAGTACTTC
cdr3_aa: CASSSGQGYEQYF

j_call: TRBJ1-5
cdr3_length: 16
d_call: TRBD1
v_call: TRBV18
clone_size: medium-sized
cdr3_nt: TGTGCCAGCTCACCAGCACAGGGGTCGACAAATCAGCCCCAGCATTTT
cdr3_aa: CASSPAQGSTNQPQHF

j_call: TRBJ2-1
cdr3_length: 13
d_call: NA
v_call: TRBV2
clone_size: NA
cdr3_nt: TGTGCCAGCAGTCAAACAGGGTATGATGAGCAGTTCTTC
cdr3_aa: CASSQTGYDEQFF

j_call: TRBJ1-3
cdr3_length: 14
d_call: NA
v_call: TRBV6-1
clone_size: few
cdr3_nt: TGTGCCAGCAGCGACGGGGGCTCTGGAAACACCATATATTTT
cdr3_aa: CASSDGGSGNTIYF

j_call: TRBJ2-1
cdr3_length: 14
d_call: NA
v_call: TRBV30
clone_size: once
cdr3_nt: TGTGCCTGGAGTGTACTCGAACTCGACAATGAGCAGTTCTTC
cdr3_aa: CAWSVLELDNEQFF

j_call: TRBJ1-4
cdr3_length: 17
d_call: NA
v_call: TRBV27
clone_size: NA
cdr3_nt: TGTGCCAGCAGTTTGTCCGGAGGGGGGGGACCGGATGAAAAACTGTTTTTT
cdr3_aa: CASSLSGGGGPDEKLFF

j_call: TRBJ1-2
cdr3_length: 12
d_call: TRBD1
v_call: TRBV7-9
clone_size: NA
cdr3_nt: TGTGCCAGCAAGAGGGGACAGGGGGCGGGCACCTTC
cdr3_aa: CASKRGQGAGTF

j_call: TRBJ1-1
cdr3_length: 17
d_call: TRBD1
v_call: TRBV4-1
clone_size: NA
cdr3_nt: TGCGCCAGCAGCCAGCCCCTGGAGGGGGCGAGGGGCACTGAAGCTTTCTTT
cdr3_aa: CASSQPLEGARGTEAFF

j_call: TRBJ2-7
cdr3_length: 15
d_call: TRBD2
v_call: TRBV9
clone_size: NA
cdr3_nt: TGTGCCAGCAGCGCTACCGGGACTAAGCCCTACGAGCAGTACTTC
cdr3_aa: CASSATGTKPYEQYF

j_call: TRBJ2-7
cdr3_length: 15
d_call: TRBD1
v_call: TRBV5-1
clone_size: few
cdr3_nt: TGCGCCAGCAGCACAGGGACAGGGAGGATCTACGAGCAGTACTTC
cdr3_aa: CASSTGTGRIYEQYF

j_call: TRBJ2-3
cdr3_length: 17
d_call: TRBD2
v_call: TRBV4-3
clone_size: NA
cdr3_nt: TGCGCCAGCAGCCAAGAGGCGAGGGCTAGCGGGTACGATACGCAGTATTTT
cdr3_aa: CASSQEARASGYDTQYF

j_call: TRBJ2-7
cdr3_length: 15
d_call: NA
v_call: TRBV7-9
clone_size: few
cdr3_nt: TGTGCCAGCAGTCGCAGGACGGAGGGGCCCTACGAGCAGTACTTC
cdr3_aa: CASSRRTEGPYEQYF

j_call: TRBJ1-4
cdr3_length: 15
d_call: NA
v_call: TRBV5-4
clone_size: NA
cdr3_nt: TGTGCCAGCAGCTTGGACGCGGGGGGTATATTCGAACTGTTTTTT
cdr3_aa: CASSLDAGGIFELFF

j_call: TRBJ2-7
cdr3_length: 14
d_call: TRBD1
v_call: TRBV18
clone_size: NA
cdr3_nt: TGTGCCAGCTATGGGACAGGGGCAGCCTACGAGCAGTACTTC
cdr3_aa: CASYGTGAAYEQYF

j_call: TRBJ2-3
cdr3_length: 14
d_call: TRBD2
v_call: TRBV5-1
clone_size: once
cdr3_nt: TGCGCCAGCAGACGGACTAGCCTCACAGATACGCAGTATTTT
cdr3_aa: CASRRTSLTDTQYF

j_call: TRBJ1-5
cdr3_length: 13
d_call: NA
v_call: TRBV27
clone_size: NA
cdr3_nt: TGTGCCAGCAGTTTTAACCGGGATCAGCCCCAGCATTTT
cdr3_aa: CASSFNRDQPQHF

j_call: TRBJ2-7
cdr3_length: 13
d_call: NA
v_call: TRBV6-5
clone_size: NA
cdr3_nt: TGTGCCAGCAGTCCCCGGACTACCTACGAGCAGTACTTC
cdr3_aa: CASSPRTTYEQYF

j_call: TRBJ1-2
cdr3_length: 13
d_call: TRBD1
v_call: TRBV7-8
clone_size: NA
cdr3_nt: TGTGCCAGCAGCTTCGGGGACAGCTATGGCTACACCTTC
cdr3_aa: CASSFGDSYGYTF

j_call: TRBJ2-7
cdr3_length: 13
d_call: TRBD2
v_call: TRBV5-1
clone_size: NA
cdr3_nt: TGCGCCAGCAGCTTGGAGGGAGCGGGGGAGCAGTACTTC
cdr3_aa: CASSLEGAGEQYF

j_call: TRBJ2-7
cdr3_length: 16
d_call: TRBD1
v_call: TRBV27
clone_size: NA
cdr3_nt: TGTGCCAGCAGTTTAACCGGGACAGGGGTCCCCTACGAGCAGTACTTC
cdr3_aa: CASSLTGTGVPYEQYF

j_call: TRBJ2-3
cdr3_length: 13
d_call: NA
v_call: TRBV29-1
clone_size: NA
cdr3_nt: TGCAGCGTCAACCCGGGGGGCACAGATACGCAGTATTTT
cdr3_aa: CSVNPGGTDTQYF

j_call: TRBJ1-3
cdr3_length: 16
d_call: NA
v_call: TRBV5-1
clone_size: NA
cdr3_nt: TGCGCCAGCAGCTTGGGACAGCACAACCCTGGAAACACCATATATTTT
cdr3_aa: CASSLGQHNPGNTIYF

j_call: TRBJ2-5
cdr3_length: 20
d_call: TRBD1
v_call: TRBV9
clone_size: NA
cdr3_nt: TGTGCCAGCAGCGTAGCCTCCGGGACAGGGCGCTTGGGGACACAAGAGACCCAGTACTTC
cdr3_aa: CASSVASGTGRLGTQETQYF

j_call: TRBJ2-3
cdr3_length: 15
d_call: TRBD1
v_call: TRBV5-1
clone_size: once
cdr3_nt: TGCGCCAGCAGCGTGGTGGGACAGGGGCGTGATACGCAGTATTTT
cdr3_aa: CASSVVGQGRDTQYF

j_call: TRBJ2-7
cdr3_length: 14
d_call: TRBD2
v_call: TRBV2
clone_size: NA
cdr3_nt: TGTGCCAGCAGCAAAGAGGGACTAGACTACGAGCAGTACTTC
cdr3_aa: CASSKEGLDYEQYF

j_call: TRBJ2-1
cdr3_length: 16
d_call: TRBD2
v_call: TRBV5-4
clone_size: NA
cdr3_nt: TGTGCCAGCAGAGGGACTAGCGGGAACACCTACAATGAGCAGTTCTTC
cdr3_aa: CASRGTSGNTYNEQFF

j_call: TRBJ2-7
cdr3_length: 15
d_call: TRBD1
v_call: TRBV27
clone_size: NA
cdr3_nt: TGTGCCAGCAGTCCCGGGACAGGGGGCATCGACGAGCAGTACTTC
cdr3_aa: CASSPGTGGIDEQYF

j_call: TRBJ1-2
cdr3_length: 12
d_call: NA
v_call: TRBV7-9
clone_size: once
cdr3_nt: TGTGCCAGCAGCTTGGAGGGACCCCGGTTCACCTTC
cdr3_aa: CASSLEGPRFTF